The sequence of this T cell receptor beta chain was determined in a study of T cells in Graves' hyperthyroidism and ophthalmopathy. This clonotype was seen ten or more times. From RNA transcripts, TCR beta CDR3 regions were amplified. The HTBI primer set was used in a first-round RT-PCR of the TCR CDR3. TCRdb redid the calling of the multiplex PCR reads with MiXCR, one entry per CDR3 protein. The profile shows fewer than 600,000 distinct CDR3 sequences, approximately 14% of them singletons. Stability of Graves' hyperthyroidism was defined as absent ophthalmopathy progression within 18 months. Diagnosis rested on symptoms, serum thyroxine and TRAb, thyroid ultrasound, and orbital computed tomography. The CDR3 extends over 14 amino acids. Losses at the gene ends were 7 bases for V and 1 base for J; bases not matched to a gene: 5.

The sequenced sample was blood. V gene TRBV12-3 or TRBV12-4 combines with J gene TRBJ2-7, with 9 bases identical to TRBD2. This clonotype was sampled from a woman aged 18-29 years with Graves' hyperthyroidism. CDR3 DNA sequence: TGTGCCAGCAAGTTAGCGGGAGCTTCCTACGAGCAGTACTTC. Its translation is CASKLAGASYEQYF.